Below, one T cell receptor beta chain is given with its context. This clonotype was observed at least ten times. This clone's antigen is unknown. Base qualities are not provided; no much larger clone lies one nucleotide away. Graves' hyperthyroidism was defined as stable when no progression to ophthalmopathy occurred over 18 months of follow-up. Hyperthyroidism patients were newly diagnosed, had a disease duration of under 2 months, and were aged 18 to 65 years. Patients with uncontrolled infections, other autoimmune diseases, pregnancy or lactation were excluded. Clinical symptoms, serum thyroxine and TRAb, thyroid ultrasound, and orbital computed tomography formed the basis for the diagnoses. PBMCs were isolated from 7.5 to 10 ml of fresh peripheral blood by Ficoll-Paque density gradient centrifugation. Total RNA was extracted with Trizol reagent, and quality was checked on an Agilent 2100 Bioanalyzer.

This specimen belongs to a study of T cells in Graves' hyperthyroidism and ophthalmopathy (dated by TCRdb to the late 2010s). In terms of the full investigation: Peripheral blood samples were taken at the time of initial diagnosis, prior to any treatment. To identify TCR V-J signatures that set the groups apart, the researchers used a discovery cohort of 100 patients, made up of 43 with Graves' ophthalmopathy and 57 with stable Graves' hyperthyroidism. The approximately 100 discovery patients were randomly divided into training and test sets at a 7:3 ratio. After blood sampling, hyperthyroidism patients were treated with methimazole at a starting dose of 30 mg daily, and ophthalmopathy patients were treated with high-dose intravenous methylprednisolone. An independent validation cohort of fewer than 20 hyperthyroidism patients and approximately 15 patients who later progressed to ophthalmopathy tested prospective prediction of ophthalmopathy. The paper describes TCR Vbeta CDR3 sequencing of roughly 130 peripheral blood samples, made up of 43 ophthalmopathy patients, 70 to 80 hyperthyroidism patients and 17 progressor patients. The study also compared thyroid tissue and blood T-cell repertoires from 5 to 7 Graves' hyperthyroidism patients.

The germline V gene provides CDR1 SGDLS and CDR2 YYNGEE. The germline ends are 15 bases apart after V is trimmed by 0 bases and J by 3 bases. Reading from cysteine to phenylalanine, the CDR3 counts 16 amino acids. This entry keeps only the CDR3 DNA: 48 bases, framed from base 1. Broad study findings and their caveats: Ophthalmopathy was separated from stable hyperthyroidism by a 13 V-J signature model, with over 85% sensitivity and 81% to 82% specificity obtained in cross-validation and 80%/75% obtained in testing. During validation, the model predicted progression to ophthalmopathy a median of roughly 7.1 months ahead of onset, with around 70% sensitivity and around 73% specificity. Blood samples also contained most of the expanded thyroid clonotypes (frequency above 0.001), which suggests that blood repertoires may reflect thyroid immune responses. Sample size was not statistically predetermined, and blinding of investigators to group allocation was not performed.

The TCR beta CDR3 regions were amplified from the RNA transcripts. For the first round of RT-PCR on the TCR CDR3, the HTBI primer set was used together with the Qiagen OneStep RT-PCR kit. Libraries were constructed in a second round of multiplex PCR, after which size selection and purification were performed. Libraries were sequenced paired-end with 100 bp reads on an Illumina HiSeq2000. The original methods were these. Raw data were processed with SOAPnuke, discarding reads with adapters, uncalled bases, mean Phred below 15, or no exact constant-primer or identifier match. COPE v1.2.5 was used to merge the high-quality paired reads, and each unique nucleotide sequence was defined as a clonotype. Clonotypes were aligned to IMGT TRBV, TRBD and TRBJ reference segments using MiTCR v1.1. Analysis was restricted to V-J combinations with a frequency above 0.0001, which covered about 99% of repertoires. A TCS score was defined as the ratio between F50 (clonal expansion) and ExV (chaos), using BLOSUM62-based TCRdist between CDR3 peptides within each V-J. Welch's t-statistics and random forest reduced around 520 V-J features to about 13, which were used in a naive Bayes classifier (R e1071). Starting from the raw public reads, TCRdb applied fastp trimming at Q25, assembled clones with MiXCR and retained in-frame beta chains. Entries that share a CDR3 protein sequence are merged under the most common genes and DNA. These V and J calls originate from TCRdb's pipeline instead of the authors' own analysis. In all, the sample holds 550,000 to 650,000 distinct CDR3 sequences, and around 15% of those were seen once. The ten biggest clones cover 11% to 15% of the sample.

The receptor comes from a woman aged 40 to 55 with Graves' hyperthyroidism. Sequencing was carried out using blood. Recombination connected TRBV9 to TRBJ1-2; TRBD1 is a weak D gene call, 6 bases matching. The DNA reads as follows: TGTGCCAGCAGCGTAGATAATGCAGGGGAGGACTATGGCTACACCTTC. It is translated as CASSVDNAGEDYGYTF.